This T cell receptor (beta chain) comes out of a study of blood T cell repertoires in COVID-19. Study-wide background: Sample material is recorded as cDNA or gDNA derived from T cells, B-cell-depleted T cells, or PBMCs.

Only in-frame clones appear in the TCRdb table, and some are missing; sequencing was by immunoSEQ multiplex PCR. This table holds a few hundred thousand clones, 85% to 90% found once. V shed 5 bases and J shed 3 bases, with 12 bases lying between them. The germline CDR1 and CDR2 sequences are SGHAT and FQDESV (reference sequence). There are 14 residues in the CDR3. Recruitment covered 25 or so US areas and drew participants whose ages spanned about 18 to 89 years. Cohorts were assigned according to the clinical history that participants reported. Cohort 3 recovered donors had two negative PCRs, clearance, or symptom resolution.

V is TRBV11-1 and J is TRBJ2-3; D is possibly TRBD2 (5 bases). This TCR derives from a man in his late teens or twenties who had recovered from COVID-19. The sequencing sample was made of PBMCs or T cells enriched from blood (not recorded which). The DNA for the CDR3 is TGTGCCAGCAGCCCAACTCGGACTACAGATACGCAGTATTTT. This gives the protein CASSPTRTTDTQYF.